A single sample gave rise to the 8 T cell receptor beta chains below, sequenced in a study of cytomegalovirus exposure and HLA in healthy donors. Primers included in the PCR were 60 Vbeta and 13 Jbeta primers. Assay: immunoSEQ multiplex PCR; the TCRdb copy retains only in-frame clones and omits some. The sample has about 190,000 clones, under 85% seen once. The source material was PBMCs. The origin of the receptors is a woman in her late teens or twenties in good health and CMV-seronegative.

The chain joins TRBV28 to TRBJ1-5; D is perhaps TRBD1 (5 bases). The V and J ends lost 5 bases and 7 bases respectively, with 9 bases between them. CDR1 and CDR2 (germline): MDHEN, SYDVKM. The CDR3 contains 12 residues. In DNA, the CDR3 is TGTGCCAGCAGTCCTAGGGGACAGCCCCAGCATTTT. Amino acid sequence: CASSPRGQPQHF.

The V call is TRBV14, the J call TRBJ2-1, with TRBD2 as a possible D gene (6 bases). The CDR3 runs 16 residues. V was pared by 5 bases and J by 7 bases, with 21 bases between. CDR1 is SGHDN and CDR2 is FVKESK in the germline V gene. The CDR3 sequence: CASSTRRDSLGNEQFF. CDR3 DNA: TGTGCCAGCAGCACCCGACGGGACTCTCTTGGTAATGAGCAGTTCTTC.

The CDR3 is CASSITGLITQPQHF. The CDR3 nucleotides are TGTGCCAGTAGTATAACAGGGTTGATTACTCAGCCCCAGCATTTT. The genes are TRBV19 and TRBJ1-5; a possible D gene is TRBD1 (6 bases). This CDR3 is 15 amino acids long. The V and J ends lost 2 bases and 6 bases respectively, with 14 bases between them. Germline V gene sequence: CDR1 LNHDA, CDR2 SQIVND (reference sequence). The full variable domain, rest sourced from reference TRBV19 and TRBJ1-5, is DGGITQSPKYLFRKEGQNVTLSCEQNLNHDAMYWYRQDPGQGLRLIYYSQIVNDFQKGDIAEGYSVSREKKESFPLTVTSAQKNPTAFYLCASSITGLITQPQHFGDGTRLSIL.

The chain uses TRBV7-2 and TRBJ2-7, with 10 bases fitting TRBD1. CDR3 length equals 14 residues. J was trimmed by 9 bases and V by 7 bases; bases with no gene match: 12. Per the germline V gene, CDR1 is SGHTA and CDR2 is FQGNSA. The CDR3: CASIGGTGEVGQYF. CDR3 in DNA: TGTGCCAGCATCGGTGGGACAGGGGAAGTCGGGCAGTACTTC.

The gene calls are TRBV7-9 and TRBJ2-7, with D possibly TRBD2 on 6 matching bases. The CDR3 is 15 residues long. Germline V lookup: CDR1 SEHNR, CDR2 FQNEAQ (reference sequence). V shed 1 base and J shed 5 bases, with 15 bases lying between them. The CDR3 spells CASSLEGGTLHEQYF. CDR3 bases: TGTGCCAGCAGCTTAGAAGGCGGGACTCTCCACGAGCAGTACTTC.

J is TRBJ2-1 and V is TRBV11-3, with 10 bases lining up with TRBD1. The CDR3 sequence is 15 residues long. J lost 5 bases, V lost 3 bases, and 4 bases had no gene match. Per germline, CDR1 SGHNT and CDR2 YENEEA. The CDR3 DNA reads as TGTGCCAGCAGCTTTAGCGGGACAGGGGACAATGAGCAGTTCTTC. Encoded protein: CASSFSGTGDNEQFF.

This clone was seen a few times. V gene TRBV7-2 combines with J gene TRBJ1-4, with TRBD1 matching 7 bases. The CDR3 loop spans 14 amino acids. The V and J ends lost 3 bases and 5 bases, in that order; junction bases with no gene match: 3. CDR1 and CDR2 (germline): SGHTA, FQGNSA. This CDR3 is CASSLTGKNEKLFF. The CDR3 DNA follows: TGTGCCAGCAGCTTGACAGGGAAAAATGAAAAACTGTTTTTT.

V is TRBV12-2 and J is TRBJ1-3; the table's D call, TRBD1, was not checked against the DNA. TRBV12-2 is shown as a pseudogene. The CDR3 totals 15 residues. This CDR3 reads CASRLVGAAGNTIYF. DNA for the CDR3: TGTGCAAGTCGCTTAGTAGGGGCAGCTGGAAACACCATATATTTT.